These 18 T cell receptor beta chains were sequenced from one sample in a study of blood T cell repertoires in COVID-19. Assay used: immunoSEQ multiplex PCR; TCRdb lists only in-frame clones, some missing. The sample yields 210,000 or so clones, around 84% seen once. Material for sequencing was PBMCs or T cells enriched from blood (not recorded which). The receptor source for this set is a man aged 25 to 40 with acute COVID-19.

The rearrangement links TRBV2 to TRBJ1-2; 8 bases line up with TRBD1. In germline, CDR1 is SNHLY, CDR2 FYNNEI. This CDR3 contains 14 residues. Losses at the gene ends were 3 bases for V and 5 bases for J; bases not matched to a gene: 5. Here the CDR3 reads CASSEQGATYGYTF. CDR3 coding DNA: TGTGCCAGCAGTGAGCAGGGGGCCACATATGGCTACACCTTC.

The CDR3, as DNA: TGTGCCACCCTCCGACAGGGTGGAGGAAACACCATATATTTT. Amino acids: CATLRQGGGNTIYF. The V gene is TRBV10-3, the J gene TRBJ1-3; 7 bases map to TRBD1. The CDR3 covers 14 residues. V lost 10 bases to trimming and J lost 4 bases; unmatched junction nucleotides: 10. Germline CDR1 is ENHRY and CDR2 is SYGVKD.

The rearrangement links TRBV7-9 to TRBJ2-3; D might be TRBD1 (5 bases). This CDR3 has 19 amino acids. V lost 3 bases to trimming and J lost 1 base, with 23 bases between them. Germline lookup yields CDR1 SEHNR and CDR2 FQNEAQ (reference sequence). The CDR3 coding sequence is TGTGCCAGCAGCTTCCCATGGGGCTCCCATCGGTCGGGCACAGATACGCAGTATTTT. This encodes CASSFPWGSHRSGTDTQYF. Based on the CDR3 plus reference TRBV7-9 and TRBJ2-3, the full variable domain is DTGVSQNPRHKITKRGQNVTFRCDPISEHNRLYWYRQTLGQGPEFLTYFQNEAQLEKSRLLSDRFSAERPKGSFSTLEIQRTEQGDSAMYLCASSFPWGSHRSGTDTQYFGPGTRLTVL.

CDR3 sequence reads: CASSSRRGLTGELFF. The CDR3 coding sequence is TGCGCCAGCAGCTCCCGCAGGGGGCTCACCGGGGAGCTGTTTTTT. This sequence joins TRBV5-1 and TRBJ2-2, with 8 bases that match TRBD1. The CDR3 contains 15 residues. Looked up from germline, CDR1 is SGHRS and CDR2 is YFSETQ. Germline trimming cut 3 bases from V and 4 bases from J; bases unmatched to any gene: 5.

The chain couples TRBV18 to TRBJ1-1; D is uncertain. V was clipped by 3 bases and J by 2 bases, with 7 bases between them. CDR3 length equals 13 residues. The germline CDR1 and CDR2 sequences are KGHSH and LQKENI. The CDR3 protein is CASSPGGNTEAFF. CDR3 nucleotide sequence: TGTGCCAGCTCACCTGGAGGAAACACTGAAGCTTTCTTT.

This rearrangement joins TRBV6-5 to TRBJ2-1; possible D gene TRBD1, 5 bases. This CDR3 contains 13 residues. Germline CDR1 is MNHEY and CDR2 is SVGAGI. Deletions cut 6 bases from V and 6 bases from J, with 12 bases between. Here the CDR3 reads CASSRTLGNEQFF. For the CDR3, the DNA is TGTGCCAGCAGCAGGACACTTGGCAATGAGCAGTTCTTC.

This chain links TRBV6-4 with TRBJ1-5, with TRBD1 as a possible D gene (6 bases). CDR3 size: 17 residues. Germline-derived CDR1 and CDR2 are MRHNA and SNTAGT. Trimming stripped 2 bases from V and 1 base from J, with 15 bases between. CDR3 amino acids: CASSDDSGRGSNQPQHF. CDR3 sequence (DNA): TGTGCCAGCAGTGACGATTCAGGGAGGGGGAGCAATCAGCCCCAGCATTTT.

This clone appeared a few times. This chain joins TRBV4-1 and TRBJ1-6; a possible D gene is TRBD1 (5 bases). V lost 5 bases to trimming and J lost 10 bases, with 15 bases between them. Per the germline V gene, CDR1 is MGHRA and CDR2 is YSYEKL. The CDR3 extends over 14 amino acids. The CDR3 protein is CASSLQEFNSPLHF. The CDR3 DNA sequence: TGCGCCAGCAGCTTACAGGAATTCAACTCACCCCTCCACTTT.

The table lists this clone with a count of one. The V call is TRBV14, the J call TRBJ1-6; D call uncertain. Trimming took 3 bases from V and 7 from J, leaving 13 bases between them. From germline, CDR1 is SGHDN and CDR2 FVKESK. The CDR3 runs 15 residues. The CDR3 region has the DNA TGTGCCAGCAGCCACTCCCGGCCGGGGAATTCACCCCTCCACTTT. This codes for CASSHSRPGNSPLHF.

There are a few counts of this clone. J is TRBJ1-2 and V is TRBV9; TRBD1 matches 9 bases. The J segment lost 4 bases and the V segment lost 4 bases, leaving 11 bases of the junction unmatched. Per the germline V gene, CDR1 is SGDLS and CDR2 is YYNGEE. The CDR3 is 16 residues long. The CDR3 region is CASSPRGQGVLYGYTF. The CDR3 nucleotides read TGTGCCAGCAGCCCGCGGGGACAGGGAGTACTCTATGGCTACACCTTC.

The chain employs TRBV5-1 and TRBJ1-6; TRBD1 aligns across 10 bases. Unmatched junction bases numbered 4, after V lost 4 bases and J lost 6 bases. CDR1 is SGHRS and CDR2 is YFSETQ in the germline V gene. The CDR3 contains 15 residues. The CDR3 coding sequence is TGCGCCAGCAGCATGACAGGGGGCGGTAATTCACCCCTCCACTTT. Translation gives CASSMTGGGNSPLHF.

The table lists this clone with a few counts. The CDR3 is CASLGQNYGYTF. DNA for the CDR3: TGTGCCAGTCTCGGACAGAACTATGGCTACACCTTC. The V and J genes are TRBV28 and TRBJ1-2, with D possibly being TRBD1 (6 bases). Germline V CDR1 and CDR2: MDHEN, SYDVKM. The CDR3 runs 12 residues. Trimming took 9 bases from V and 2 from J, leaving 10 bases between them.

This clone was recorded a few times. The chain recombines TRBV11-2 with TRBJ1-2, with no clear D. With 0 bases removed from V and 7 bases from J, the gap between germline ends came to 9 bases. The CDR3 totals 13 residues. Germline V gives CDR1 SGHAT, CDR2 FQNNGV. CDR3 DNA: TGTGCCAGCAGCTTAGATCTTGAGTCTGGCTACACCTTC. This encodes CASSLDLESGYTF.

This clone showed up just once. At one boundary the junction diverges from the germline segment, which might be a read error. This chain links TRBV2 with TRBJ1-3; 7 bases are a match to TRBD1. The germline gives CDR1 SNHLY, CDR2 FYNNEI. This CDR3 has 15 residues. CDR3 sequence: CASREGGLSGNTIYF. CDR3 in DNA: TGTGCCAGCAGGGAAGGGGGCTTATCTGGAAACACCATATATTTT.

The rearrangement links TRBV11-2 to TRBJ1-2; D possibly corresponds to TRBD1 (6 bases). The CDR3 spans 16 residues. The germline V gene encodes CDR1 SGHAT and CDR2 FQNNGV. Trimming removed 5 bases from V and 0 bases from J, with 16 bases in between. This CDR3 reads CASSLPGQKTNYGYTF. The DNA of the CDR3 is TGTGCCAGCAGCCTCCCGGGACAAAAGACTAACTATGGCTACACCTTC.

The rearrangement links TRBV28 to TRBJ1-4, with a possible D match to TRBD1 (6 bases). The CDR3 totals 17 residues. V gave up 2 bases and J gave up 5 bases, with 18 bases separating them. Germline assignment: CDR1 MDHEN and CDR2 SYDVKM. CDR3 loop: CASSLPDRSWGNEKLFF. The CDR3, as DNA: TGTGCCAGCAGTTTACCCGACAGGTCCTGGGGGAATGAAAAACTGTTTTTT. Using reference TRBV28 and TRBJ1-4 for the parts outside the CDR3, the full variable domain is DVKVTQSSRYLVKRTGEKVFLECVQDMDHENMFWYRQDPGLGLRLIYFSYDVKMKEKGDIPEGYSVSREKKERFSLILESASTNQTSMYLCASSLPDRSWGNEKLFFGSGTQLSVL.

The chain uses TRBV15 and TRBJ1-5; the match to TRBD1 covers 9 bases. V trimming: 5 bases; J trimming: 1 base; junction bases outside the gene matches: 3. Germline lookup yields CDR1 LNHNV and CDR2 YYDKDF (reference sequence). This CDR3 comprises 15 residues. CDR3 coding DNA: TGTGCCACCAGCGAAGACAGGGGGAGCAATCAGCCCCAGCATTTT. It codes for CATSEDRGSNQPQHF.

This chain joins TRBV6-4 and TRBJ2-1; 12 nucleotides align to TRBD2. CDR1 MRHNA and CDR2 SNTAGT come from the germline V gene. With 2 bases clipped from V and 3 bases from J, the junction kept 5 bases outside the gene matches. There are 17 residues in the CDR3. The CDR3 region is CASSDTLAGGRYNEQFF. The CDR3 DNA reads TGTGCCAGCAGTGACACCCTAGCGGGGGGGCGCTACAATGAGCAGTTCTTC.